One and the same sample provided the 18 T cell receptor beta chains below, sequenced in a study of T cell responses to AZD1222 COVID-19 vaccine. Assay used: immunoSEQ multiplex PCR; TCRdb lists only in-frame clones, some missing. Of more than 75,000 clones detected, under 95% appear once; the ten largest clones hold 5% to 5.5%. The sequences come from peripheral blood, collected on day 0 of AZD1222 vaccination. The receptor set was obtained from an adult in good health.

The V gene is TRBV4-2, the J gene TRBJ2-4; D call uncertain. This CDR3 spans 13 amino acids. Trimming took 0 bases from V and 7 from J, leaving 7 bases between them. Germline V gives CDR1 LGHNA, CDR2 YNFKEQ. For the CDR3, the DNA is TGTGCCAGCAGCCAAGAGATCGGGAACATTCAGTACTTC. Translation: CASSQEIGNIQYF.

The DNA of the CDR3 is TGTGCCAGCAGCTTAGACAGGGTCCAAGAGACCCAGTACTTC. Protein product: CASSLDRVQETQYF. The rearrangement uses TRBV7-8 and TRBJ2-5; possibly TRBD1 for D (6 bases). Germline V gene data show CDR1 as SGHVS and CDR2 as FQNEAQ. This CDR3 is built from 14 residues. Trimming pared 1 base from V and 1 base from J, leaving 7 bases between. Complete variable domain (other parts from reference TRBV7-8 and TRBJ2-5): GAGVSQSPRYKVAKRGQDVALRCDPISGHVSLFWYQQALGQGPEFLTYFQNEAQLDKSGLPSDRFFAERPEGSVSTLKIQRTQQEDSAVYLCASSLDRVQETQYFGPGTRLLVL.

This clone came up once. V is TRBV28 and J is TRBJ1-2, with D perhaps TRBD1 (5 bases). Trimming cost V 3 bases and J 4 bases, with 12 bases left between them. Per the germline V gene, CDR1 is MDHEN and CDR2 is SYDVKM. The CDR3 consists of 14 residues. CDR3 DNA sequence: TGTGCCAGCAGTTTTCGAGGCAGGGTCTATGGCTACACCTTC. Amino acid sequence: CASSFRGRVYGYTF.

The rearrangement links TRBV5-4 to TRBJ1-6; D perhaps matches TRBD1 (5 bases). CDR3 size: 15 residues. With 4 bases removed from V and 0 bases from J, the gap between germline ends came to 8 bases. In germline, CDR1 is SGHNT, CDR2 YYREEE (reference sequence). The CDR3 loop reads CASSQQGSYNSPLHF. In DNA, the CDR3 is TGTGCCAGCAGCCAGCAGGGCTCCTATAATTCACCCCTCCACTTT.

CDR3 DNA sequence: TGTGCCAGCAGTACGACAGGGGGTTCCACTGAAGCTTTCTTT. Amino acids: CASSTTGGSTEAFF. The rearrangement links TRBV6-5 to TRBJ1-1, with TRBD1 identical over 9 bases. The junction had 5 bases not matched to a gene; V was cut back by 5 bases and J by 4 bases. The CDR3 covers 14 residues. The V gene's germline CDR1 is MNHEY and CDR2 SVGAGI.

This sequence joins TRBV27 and TRBJ2-7; D is uncertain. V lost 2 bases, J lost 5 bases, and 19 bases lay in between. Germline V gives CDR1 MNHEY, CDR2 SMNVEV (reference sequence). This CDR3 has 16 amino acids. The CDR3 nucleotides read TGTGCCAGCAGTTTAATAGGATTTGGGGTCACAAACGAGCAGTACTTC. It yields the protein CASSLIGFGVTNEQYF.

A single count supports this clone. The chain is built from TRBV5-1 and TRBJ2-1, with TRBD2 matching over 10 bases. There are 17 residues in the CDR3. With 0 bases clipped from V and 7 bases from J, the junction kept 10 bases outside the gene matches. Germline V gene data show CDR1 as SGHRS and CDR2 as YFSETQ. The CDR3 DNA is TGCGCCAGCAGCTTGGGAGCGGGAGGGGTTCCTGGGAATGAGCAGTTCTTC. This translates into CASSLGAGGVPGNEQFF.

The chain has TRBV14 and TRBJ2-1; TRBD2 agrees at 11 bases. The germline CDR1 and CDR2 sequences are SGHDN and FVKESK. Losses at the gene ends were 1 base for V and 4 bases for J; bases not matched to a gene: 9. The CDR3 loop spans 18 amino acids. The CDR3 spells CASSQGLAGGGTYNEQFF. The CDR3 region has the DNA TGTGCCAGCAGCCAAGGGCTAGCGGGAGGTGGGACGTACAATGAGCAGTTCTTC.

This sequence joins TRBV5-5 and TRBJ1-2, with 9 bases aligning to TRBD1. Germline V CDR1 and CDR2: SGHKS, YYEKEE (reference sequence). The CDR3 runs 16 residues. V was pared by 3 bases and J by 4 bases, with 10 bases of the junction left unmatched. The DNA for the CDR3 is TGTGCCAGCAGCTCCCGGGACAGGGCATCGGGCTATGGCTACACCTTC. It is translated as CASSSRDRASGYGYTF.

The chain uses TRBV9 and TRBJ2-3, with D possibly being TRBD2 (5 bases). The ends were cut back, 1 base at V and 5 bases at J, with 14 bases in the middle. Germline-derived CDR1 and CDR2 are SGDLS and YYNGEE. The CDR3 loop spans 15 amino acids. The CDR3 reads CASSVNSRRGDTQYF. The CDR3 region has the DNA TGTGCCAGCAGCGTAAACTCCAGACGGGGAGATACGCAGTATTTT.

This rearrangement joins TRBV7-9 to TRBJ1-4; a weak D match, TRBD1 (5 bases). V was shortened by 2 bases and J by 3 bases, with 13 bases between the two germline ends. This CDR3 is built from 16 residues. Germline CDR1 is SEHNR and CDR2 is FQNEAQ (reference sequence). The CDR3 here is CASSLLGDSANEKLFF. For the CDR3, the DNA is TGTGCCAGCAGCTTATTGGGGGATTCGGCTAATGAAAAACTGTTTTTT.

The gene calls are TRBV4-1 and TRBJ1-1; D call uncertain. The V gene's germline CDR1 is MGHRA and CDR2 YSYEKL. V shed 8 bases and J shed 1 base, with 8 bases lying between them. The CDR3 is 12 amino acids. The CDR3 is CASSGGNTEAFF. Here the CDR3 DNA reads TGCGCCAGCTCGGGAGGGAACACTGAAGCTTTCTTT.

The chain couples TRBV6-5 to TRBJ1-2; 9 nucleotides align to TRBD1. CDR1 and CDR2 from the germline V gene are MNHEY and SVGAGI. After removal of 2 bases from V and 9 bases from J, the junction contained 10 bases not matched to a gene. The CDR3 loop spans 15 amino acids. The chain's CDR3 is CASSYTHSGQGSYTF. DNA for the CDR3: TGTGCCAGCAGTTACACACACTCGGGACAGGGCAGCTACACCTTC.

In DNA, the CDR3 is TGTGCCAGCAGCCAAGGGTCCTGGGGCTGGGACAACTATGGCTACACCTTC. Translated: CASSQGSWGWDNYGYTF. This sequence joins TRBV14 and TRBJ1-2; tentative D call: TRBD1 (5 bases). V lost 1 base and J 2 bases, leaving 17 bases between the germline ends. The V gene's germline CDR1 is SGHDN and CDR2 FVKESK. The CDR3 has 17 amino acids.

V is TRBV7-9 and J is TRBJ2-7; D possibly uses TRBD1 or TRBD2 (5 bases each). The CDR3 runs 14 residues. Germline V lookup: CDR1 SEHNR, CDR2 FQNEAQ (reference sequence). Trimming took 8 bases from V and 2 from J, leaving 16 bases between them. The CDR3 reads CASRGGRIAYEQYF. CDR3 nucleotides: TGTGCCAGCCGGGGCGGCCGCATAGCCTACGAGCAGTACTTC.

This chain links TRBV4-1 with TRBJ2-2; the match to TRBD2 covers 9 bases. The CDR3 extends over 17 amino acids. Losses at the gene ends were 1 base for V and 4 bases for J; bases not matched to a gene: 7. In germline, CDR1 is MGHRA, CDR2 YSYEKL. CDR3 sequence (DNA): TGCGCCAGCAGCCAAGCAGGGGGACTAGCTTCCACCGGGGAGCTGTTTTTT. This sequence encodes CASSQAGGLASTGELFF.

This clone was seen more than once but under ten times. The gene calls are TRBV7-8 and TRBJ2-2, with 9 bases identical to TRBD1. With V trimmed by 4 bases and J by 3 bases, 6 bases remained unmatched. CDR3 length: 16 residues. Germline-derived CDR1 and CDR2 are SGHVS and FQNEAQ. CDR3 sequence reads: CASSSFRDRDTGELFF. In DNA, the CDR3 is TGTGCCAGCAGCTCATTCCGGGACAGGGACACCGGGGAGCTGTTTTTT.

Regarding this clone: A read error may produce the germline difference seen at one junction end. V gene TRBV6-6 combines with J gene TRBJ2-1, with 7 positions matching TRBD1. Germline CDR1 MNHNY, CDR2 SVGAGI (reference sequence). The CDR3 spans 12 residues. In DNA form, the CDR3 reads TGTGCCAGCACCCAGGGGGATTCCATTTTAATCTTC. Translation gives CASTQGDSILIF.